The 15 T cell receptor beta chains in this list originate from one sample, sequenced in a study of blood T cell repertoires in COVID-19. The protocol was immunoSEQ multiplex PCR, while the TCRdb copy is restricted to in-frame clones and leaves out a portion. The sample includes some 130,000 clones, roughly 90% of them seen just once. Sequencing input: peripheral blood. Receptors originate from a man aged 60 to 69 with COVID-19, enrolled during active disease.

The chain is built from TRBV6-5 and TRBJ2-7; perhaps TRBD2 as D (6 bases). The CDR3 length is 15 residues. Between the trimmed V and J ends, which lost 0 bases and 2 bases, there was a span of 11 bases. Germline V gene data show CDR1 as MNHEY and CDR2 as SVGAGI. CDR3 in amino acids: CASSYSPSAAYEQYF. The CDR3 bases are TGTGCCAGCAGTTACTCGCCTAGCGCAGCCTACGAGCAGTACTTC.

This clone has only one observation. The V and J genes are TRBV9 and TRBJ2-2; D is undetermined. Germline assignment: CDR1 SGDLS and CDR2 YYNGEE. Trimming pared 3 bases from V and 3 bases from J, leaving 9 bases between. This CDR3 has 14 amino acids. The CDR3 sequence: CASSAYTYTGELFF. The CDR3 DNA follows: TGTGCCAGCAGCGCTTACACATACACCGGGGAGCTGTTTTTT.

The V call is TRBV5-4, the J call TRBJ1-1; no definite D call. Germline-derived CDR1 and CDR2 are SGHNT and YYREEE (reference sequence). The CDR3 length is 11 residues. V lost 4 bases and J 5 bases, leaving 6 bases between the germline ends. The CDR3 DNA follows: TGTGCCAGCAGCGACAAGACTGAAGCTTTCTTT. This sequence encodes CASSDKTEAFF. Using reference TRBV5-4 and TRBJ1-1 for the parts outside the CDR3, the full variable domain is ETGVTQSPTHLIKTRGQQVTLRCSSQSGHNTVSWYQQALGQGPQFIFQYYREEENGRGNFPPRFSGLQFPNYSSELNVNALELDDSALYLCASSDKTEAFFGQGTRLTVV.

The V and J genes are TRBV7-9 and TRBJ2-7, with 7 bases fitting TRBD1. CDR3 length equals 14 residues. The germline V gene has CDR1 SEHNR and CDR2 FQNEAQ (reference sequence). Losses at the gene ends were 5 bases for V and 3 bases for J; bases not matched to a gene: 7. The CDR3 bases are TGTGCCAGCAGCCCACGGGACAGCTTCTACGAGCAGTACTTC. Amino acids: CASSPRDSFYEQYF.

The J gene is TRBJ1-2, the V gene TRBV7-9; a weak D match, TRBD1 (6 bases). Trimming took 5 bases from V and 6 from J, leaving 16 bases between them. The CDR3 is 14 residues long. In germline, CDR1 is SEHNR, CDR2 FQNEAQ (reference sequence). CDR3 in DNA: TGTGCCAGCAGCACAGGGACCGTTTCGCATGGCTACACCTTC. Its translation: CASSTGTVSHGYTF.

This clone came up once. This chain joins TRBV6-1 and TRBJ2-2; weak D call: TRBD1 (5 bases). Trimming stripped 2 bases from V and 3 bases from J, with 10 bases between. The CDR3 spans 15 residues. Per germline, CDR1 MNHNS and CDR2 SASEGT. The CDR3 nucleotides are TGTGCCAGCAGTGAAACAGACAGCTACACCGGGGAGCTGTTTTTT. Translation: CASSETDSYTGELFF.

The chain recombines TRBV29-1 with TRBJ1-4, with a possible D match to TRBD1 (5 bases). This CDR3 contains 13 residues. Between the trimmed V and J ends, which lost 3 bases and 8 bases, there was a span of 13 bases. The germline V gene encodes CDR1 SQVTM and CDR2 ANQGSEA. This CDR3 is CSVEAQGGEKLFF. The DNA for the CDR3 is TGCAGCGTTGAGGCGCAGGGAGGCGAAAAACTGTTTTTT. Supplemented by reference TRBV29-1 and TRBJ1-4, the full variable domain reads SAVISQKPSRDICQRGTSLTIQCQVDSQVTMMFWYRQQPGQSLTLIATANQGSEATYESGFVIDKFPISRPNLTFSTLTVSNMSPEDSSIYLCSVEAQGGEKLFFGSGTQLSVL.

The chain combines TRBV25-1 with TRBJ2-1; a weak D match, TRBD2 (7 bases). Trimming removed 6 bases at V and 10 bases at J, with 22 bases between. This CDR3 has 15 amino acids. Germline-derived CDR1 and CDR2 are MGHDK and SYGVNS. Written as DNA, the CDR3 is TGTGCCAGCAGCCTGTCTGGGGGGGGGCCTAGCGAGCAGTTCTTC. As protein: CASSLSGGGPSEQFF.

The CDR3 bases are TGTGCCAGCAGCTTAGGTGGAGGGAGAGCAGATACGCAGTATTTT. Translating it yields CASSLGGGRADTQYF. J is TRBJ2-3 and V is TRBV7-3; tentatively, D is TRBD2 (6 bases). This CDR3 region has 15 residues. Trimming took 2 bases from V and 4 from J, leaving 13 bases between them. CDR1 and CDR2 (germline): SGHTA, FQGTGA.

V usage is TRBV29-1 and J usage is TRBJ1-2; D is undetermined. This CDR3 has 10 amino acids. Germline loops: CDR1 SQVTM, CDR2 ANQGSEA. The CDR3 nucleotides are TGCATCGTCGGAGAATTAGGCTACACCTTC. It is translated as CIVGELGYTF.

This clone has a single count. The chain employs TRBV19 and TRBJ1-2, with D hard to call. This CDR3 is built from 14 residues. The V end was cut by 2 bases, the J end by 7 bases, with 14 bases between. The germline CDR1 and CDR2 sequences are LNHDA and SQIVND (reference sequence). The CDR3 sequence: CASSITAAGGGYTF. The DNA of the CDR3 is TGTGCCAGTAGTATAACGGCCGCAGGTGGTGGCTACACCTTC.

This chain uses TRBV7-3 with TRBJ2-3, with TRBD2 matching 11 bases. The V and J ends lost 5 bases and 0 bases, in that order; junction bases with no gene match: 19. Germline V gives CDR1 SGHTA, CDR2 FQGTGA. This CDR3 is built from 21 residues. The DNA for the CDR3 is TGTGCCAGCAGCCCAGGCCCGGGACTAGCGGAGTACGCCCCTAGCACAGATACGCAGTATTTT. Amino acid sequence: CASSPGPGLAEYAPSTDTQYF.

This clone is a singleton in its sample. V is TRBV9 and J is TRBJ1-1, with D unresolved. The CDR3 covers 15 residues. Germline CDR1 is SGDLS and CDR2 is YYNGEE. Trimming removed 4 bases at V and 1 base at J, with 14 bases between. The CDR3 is CASSYAGSRNTEAFF. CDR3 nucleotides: TGTGCCAGCAGCTACGCCGGGTCCCGGAACACTGAAGCTTTCTTT.

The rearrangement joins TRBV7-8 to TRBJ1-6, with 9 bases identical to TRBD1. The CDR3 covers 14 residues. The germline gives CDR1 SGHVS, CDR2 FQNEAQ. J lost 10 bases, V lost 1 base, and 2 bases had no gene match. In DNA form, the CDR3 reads TGTGCCAGCAGCTTAGGGACAGGGGTCTCACCCCTCCACTTT. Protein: CASSLGTGVSPLHF. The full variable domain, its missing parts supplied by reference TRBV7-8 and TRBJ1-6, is GAGVSQSPRYKVAKRGQDVALRCDPISGHVSLFWYQQALGQGPEFLTYFQNEAQLDKSGLPSDRFFAERPEGSVSTLKIQRTQQEDSAVYLCASSLGTGVSPLHFGNGTRLTVT.

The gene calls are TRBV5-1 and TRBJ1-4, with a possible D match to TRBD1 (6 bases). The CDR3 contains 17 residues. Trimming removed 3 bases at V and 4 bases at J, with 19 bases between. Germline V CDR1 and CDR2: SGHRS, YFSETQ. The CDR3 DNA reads TGCGCCAGCAGCTACTCACCCCGACCAGGGGTTAATGAAAAACTGTTTTTT. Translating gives CASSYSPRPGVNEKLFF.